This T cell receptor beta chain was retrieved from a study of blood T cell repertoires in COVID-19. Trimming stripped 2 bases from V and 7 bases from J, with 21 bases between. The CDR3 is made up of 18 amino acids. Germline-derived CDR1 and CDR2 are MNHEY and SVGEGT. As originally analysed: Reference gene primer amplification in the assay estimated nucleated cell counts. Here immunoSEQ multiplex PCR was the method, and the copy in TCRdb shows in-frame clones only, minus some. D and trimming were read from the DNA, whereas the V and J calls and clone size are those reported in that table. This sample carries 130,000 or so clones, roughly 80% of them seen once, and the ten largest clones take about 12%.

The chain uses TRBV6-2 or TRBV6-3 and TRBJ1-6, with a possible D match to TRBD1 (5 bases). This clonotype was sampled from a human donor in a cohort sampled during active COVID-19. Material: peripheral blood. The DNA for the CDR3 is TGTGCCAGCAGTTACCATCCTCAGGGCCTGGTGGGGAATTCACCCCTCCACTTT. As protein: CASSYHPQGLVGNSPLHF.